These 20 T cell receptor beta chains were all obtained from the same sample, sequenced in a study of Graves' ophthalmopathy and Graves' hyperthyroidism. TCR beta CDR3 regions were amplified from RNA transcripts. In the first round, RT-PCR was carried out with HTBI primers, and a multiplex PCR formed the second round. MiXCR, run by TCRdb on the multiplex PCR reads, gives a single entry per CDR3 protein. This sample has about 210,000 distinct CDR3 sequences, with approximately 29% found just once. What was sequenced was peripheral blood. Receptors were obtained from a man in his forties or fifties with Graves' ophthalmopathy.

The genes are TRBV6-1 and TRBJ1-5; D gene ambiguous. The CDR3 extends over 13 amino acids. From germline, CDR1 is MNHNS and CDR2 SASEGT. V was clipped by 6 bases and J by 6 bases, with 12 bases between them. The CDR3, as DNA: TGTGCCAGCAGACCTAATGGTGGTCAGCCCCAGCATTTT. It is translated as CASRPNGGQPQHF.

This clonotype was seen at least ten times. This chain connects TRBV28 to TRBJ2-5; 11 bases line up with TRBD1. The CDR3 length is 16 residues. Unmatched junction bases numbered 4, after V lost 3 bases and J lost 1 base. Germline CDR1 reads MDHEN; CDR2 reads SYDVKM. CDR3 loop: CASSFRDRGTQETQYF. CDR3 bases: TGTGCCAGCAGTTTTCGGGACAGGGGGACCCAAGAGACCCAGTACTTC.

This clonotype was seen at least ten times. The chain links TRBV20-1 to TRBJ2-7, with D perhaps TRBD2 (5 bases). Per germline, CDR1 DFQATT and CDR2 SNEGSKA (reference sequence). Trimming stripped 0 bases from V and 2 bases from J, with 14 bases between. The CDR3 contains 15 residues. CDR3 in amino acids: CSARDREGVPYEQYF. The CDR3 bases are TGCAGTGCTAGAGATCGAGAGGGAGTCCCCTACGAGCAGTACTTC.

V is TRBV19 and J is TRBJ1-2; 8 bases agree with TRBD1. CDR1 and CDR2 from the germline V gene are LNHDA and SQIVND (reference sequence). This CDR3 is built from 17 residues. J was trimmed by 4 bases and V by 3 bases; bases with no gene match: 13. CDR3 region: CASSITGGQGACYGYTF. The DNA of the CDR3 is TGTGCCAGTAGTATTACGGGTGGGCAGGGGGCGTGCTATGGCTACACCTTC.

This clonotype was counted at least ten times. The chain recombines TRBV12-3 or TRBV12-4 with TRBJ2-6; D ambiguous. With 5 bases removed from V and 1 base from J, the gap between germline ends came to 15 bases. The CDR3 totals 17 residues. This chain's CDR3 is CASSPQGRSSGANVLTF. In nucleotides, the CDR3 is TGTGCCAGCAGTCCTCAAGGGCGCTCGTCTGGGGCCAACGTCCTGACTTTC.

This clonotype showed up many times. The chain employs TRBV6-9 and TRBJ2-7; D is perhaps TRBD2 (5 bases). The germline CDR1 and CDR2 sequences are MNHGY and SVAAGI. The CDR3 covers 13 residues. V dropped 5 bases and J dropped 4 bases, with 12 bases sitting between them. CDR3 bases: TGTGCCAGCAGTAATCGACTATTTTACGAGCAGTACTTC. Its protein is CASSNRLFYEQYF.

Ten or more counts support this clonotype. This sequence joins TRBV12-3 or TRBV12-4 and TRBJ1-2; TRBD1 might be the D (5 bases). This CDR3 has 14 residues. With 7 bases removed from V and 4 bases from J, the gap between germline ends came to 16 bases. CDR3 DNA: TGTGCCAGCACCCTGGTGCAGGGCTTCTATGGCTACACCTTC. This gives the protein CASTLVQGFYGYTF.

The CDR3 spells CSVRGSPGQLNTGELFF. As DNA, the CDR3 is TGCAGCGTCCGGGGCTCGCCGGGACAGCTGAACACCGGGGAGCTGTTTTTT. The chain uses TRBV29-1 and TRBJ2-2; 7 bases map to TRBD1. Germline CDR1 is SQVTM and CDR2 is ANQGSEA. This CDR3 comprises 17 residues. V dropped 6 bases and J dropped 1; count of bases not matched to a gene: 14.

This clonotype was picked up one time. V and J are TRBV20-1 and TRBJ1-5; a weak D match, TRBD1 (5 bases). This CDR3 is 14 amino acids long. From germline, CDR1 is DFQATT and CDR2 SNEGSKA (reference sequence). Trimming removed 2 bases at V and 7 bases at J, with 15 bases between. The CDR3 here is CSARWAGSEQPQHF. The CDR3 DNA reads as TGCAGTGCTAGATGGGCAGGGTCCGAGCAGCCCCAGCATTTT.

V and J are TRBV11-2 and TRBJ1-3; D gene uncertain. The CDR3 spans 14 residues. Between the trimmed V and J ends, which lost 6 bases and 0 bases, there was a span of 9 bases. Germline V lookup: CDR1 SGHAT, CDR2 FQNNGV. This CDR3 reads CASRVGVSGNTIYF. Here the CDR3 DNA reads TGTGCCAGCAGAGTCGGAGTCTCTGGAAACACCATATATTTT.

The chain is built from TRBV12-3 or TRBV12-4 and TRBJ1-6; D possibly corresponds to TRBD1 (5 bases). The V end was cut by 3 bases, the J end by 9 bases, with 12 bases between. The CDR3 sequence is 14 residues long. CDR3 region: CASSLMRGSSPLHF. CDR3 coding DNA: TGTGCCAGCAGTTTGATGAGGGGTAGTTCACCCCTCCACTTT.

The chain couples TRBV6-1 to TRBJ1-2; 7 nucleotides match TRBD1. Trimming cost V 7 bases and J 3 bases; bases outside gene matches: 5. This CDR3 spans 13 amino acids. CDR1 and CDR2 from the germline V gene are MNHNS and SASEGT. The CDR3 region has the DNA TGTGCCAGCAAAAGGACAGGCTACTATGGCTACACCTTC. Translated: CASKRTGYYGYTF.

This clonotype was observed many times. CDR3 sequence reads: CASSYSRLAGHPGTGELFF. The CDR3 bases are TGTGCCAGCAGTTACTCGCGTCTAGCGGGACACCCGGGCACCGGGGAGCTGTTTTTT. The chain carries TRBV6-2 or TRBV6-3 and TRBJ2-2; TRBD2 matches at 9 bases. CDR3 length: 19 amino acids. V lost 0 bases and J lost 4; bases outside the gene matches: 12. Germline V gene data show CDR1 as MNHEY and CDR2 as SVGEGT.

This clonotype was found many times. The rearrangement links TRBV6-2 or TRBV6-3 to TRBJ2-5; no firm D call. CDR1 and CDR2 from the germline V gene are MNHEY and SVGEGT. The CDR3 extends over 13 amino acids. V lost 8 bases and J 4 bases, leaving 14 bases between the germline ends. The CDR3 is CASGLGASETQYF. Written as DNA, the CDR3 is TGTGCCAGCGGCCTCGGAGCGTCAGAGACCCAGTACTTC.

In its sample, this clonotype was seen many times. The rearrangement links TRBV3-1 to TRBJ1-2; maybe TRBD1 (6 bases). CDR3 length: 14 residues. CDR1 and CDR2 from the germline V gene are LGHDT and YNNKEL (reference sequence). Trimming took 4 bases from V and 14 from J, leaving 23 bases between them. CDR3 sequence reads: CASSLSAGHWFSTF. For the CDR3, the DNA is TGTGCCAGCAGCCTATCAGCGGGACACTGGTTTTCTACCTTC.

There are many counts of this clonotype. The chain has TRBV11-1 and TRBJ2-2; weak D call: TRBD2 (5 bases). Germline V gene sequence: CDR1 SGHAT, CDR2 FQDESV (reference sequence). V dropped 8 bases and J dropped 4 bases, with 20 bases sitting between them. The CDR3 covers 16 residues. The CDR3 loop is CASLYHGRPVTGELFF. The CDR3 DNA reads as TGTGCCAGCTTGTATCATGGGAGACCGGTCACCGGGGAGCTGTTTTTT.

This clonotype was detected ten times or more. The genes are TRBV27 and TRBJ2-6; either TRBD1 or TRBD2 may fit D (5 bases each). Looked up from germline, CDR1 is MNHEY and CDR2 is SMNVEV (reference sequence). The CDR3 runs 16 residues. The V and J ends lost 5 bases and 0 bases respectively, with 11 bases between them. The CDR3 region has the DNA TGTGCCAGCAGTCGGGACCGCCTCTCTGGGGCCAACGTCCTGACTTTC. Protein: CASSRDRLSGANVLTF.

The chain joins TRBV20-1 to TRBJ1-2; no clear D gene. Germline V gene sequence: CDR1 DFQATT, CDR2 SNEGSKA (reference sequence). The V gene lost 5 bases and the J gene lost 8 bases, with 18 bases spanning the gap. There are 13 residues in the CDR3. The CDR3 loop reads CSAAFSTLEGYTF. CDR3 sequence (DNA): TGCAGTGCTGCATTCTCGACCTTGGAGGGCTACACCTTC.

Many counts were recorded for this clonotype. The rearrangement uses TRBV7-6 and TRBJ2-7; possible D gene TRBD1, 6 bases. V lost 0 bases, J lost 0 bases, and 9 bases lay in between. Looked up from germline, CDR1 is SGHVS and CDR2 is FNYEAQ. CDR3 size: 15 residues. CDR3 in DNA: TGTGCCAGCAGCTTAGCGGGGACATCCTCCTACGAGCAGTACTTC. Translating it yields CASSLAGTSSYEQYF.

This clonotype occurred many times. This chain connects TRBV12-5 to TRBJ1-5; D unresolved. Germline V gene data show CDR1 as LGHNT and CDR2 as FRNRAP. Trimming shortened V by 7 bases and J by 5 bases, and 12 bases separated the two germline ends. The CDR3 has 13 amino acids. CDR3 amino acids: CASAQDRDQPQHF. CDR3 DNA: TGTGCTAGTGCCCAAGACCGGGATCAGCCCCAGCATTTT.